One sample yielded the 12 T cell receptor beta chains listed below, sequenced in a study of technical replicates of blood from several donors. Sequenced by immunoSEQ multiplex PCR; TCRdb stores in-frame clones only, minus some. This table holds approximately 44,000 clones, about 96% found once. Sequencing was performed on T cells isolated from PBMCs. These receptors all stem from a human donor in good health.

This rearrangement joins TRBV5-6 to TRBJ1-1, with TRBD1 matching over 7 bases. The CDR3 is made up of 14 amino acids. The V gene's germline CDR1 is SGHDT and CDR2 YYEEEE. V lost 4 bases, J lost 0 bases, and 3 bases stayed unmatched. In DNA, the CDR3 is TGTGCCAGCAGCAAGGGACAGATGAACACTGAAGCTTTCTTT. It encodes CASSKGQMNTEAFF.

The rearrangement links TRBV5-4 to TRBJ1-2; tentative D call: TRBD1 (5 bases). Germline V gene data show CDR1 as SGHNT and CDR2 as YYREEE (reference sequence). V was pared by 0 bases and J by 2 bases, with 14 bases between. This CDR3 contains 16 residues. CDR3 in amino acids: CASSLAAWGGNYGYTF. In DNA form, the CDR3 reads TGTGCCAGCAGCTTGGCAGCCTGGGGCGGCAACTATGGCTACACCTTC. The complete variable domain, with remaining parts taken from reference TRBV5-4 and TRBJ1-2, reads ETGVTQSPTHLIKTRGQQVTLRCSSQSGHNTVSWYQQALGQGPQFIFQYYREEENGRGNFPPRFSGLQFPNYSSELNVNALELDDSALYLCASSLAAWGGNYGYTFGSGTRLTVV.

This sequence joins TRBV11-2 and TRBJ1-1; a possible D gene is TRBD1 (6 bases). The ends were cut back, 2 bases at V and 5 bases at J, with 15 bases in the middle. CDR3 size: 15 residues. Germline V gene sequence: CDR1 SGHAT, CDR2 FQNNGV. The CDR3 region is CASSLSQRGGTEAFF. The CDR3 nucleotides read TGTGCCAGCAGCTTAAGTCAAAGGGGGGGGACTGAAGCTTTCTTT.

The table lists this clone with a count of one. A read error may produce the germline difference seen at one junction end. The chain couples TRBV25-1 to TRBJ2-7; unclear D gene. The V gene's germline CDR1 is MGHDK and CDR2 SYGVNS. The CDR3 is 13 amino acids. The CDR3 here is CASSEFGGDGLSF. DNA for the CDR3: TGTGCCAGCAGTGAATTTGGCGGAGACGGTCTTAGCTTC.

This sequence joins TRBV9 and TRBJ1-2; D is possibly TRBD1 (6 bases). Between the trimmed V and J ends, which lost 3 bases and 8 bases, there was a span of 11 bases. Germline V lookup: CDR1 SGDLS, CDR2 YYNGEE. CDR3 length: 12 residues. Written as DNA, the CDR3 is TGTGCCAGCAGCGGAACAGGGTGGGGCTACACCTTC. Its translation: CASSGTGWGYTF.

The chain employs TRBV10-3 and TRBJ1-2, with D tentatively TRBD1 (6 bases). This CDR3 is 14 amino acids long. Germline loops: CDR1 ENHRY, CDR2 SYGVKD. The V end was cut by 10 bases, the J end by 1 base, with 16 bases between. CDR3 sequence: CATNPGQSNYGYTF. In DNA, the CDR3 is TGTGCCACCAATCCGGGACAAAGTAACTATGGCTACACCTTC.

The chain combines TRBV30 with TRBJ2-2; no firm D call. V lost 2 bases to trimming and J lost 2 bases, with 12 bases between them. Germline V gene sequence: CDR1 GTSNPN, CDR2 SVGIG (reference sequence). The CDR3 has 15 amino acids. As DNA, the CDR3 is TGTGCCTGGAGTCGTGGTTGGAGCAACACCGGGGAGCTGTTTTTT. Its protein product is CAWSRGWSNTGELFF.

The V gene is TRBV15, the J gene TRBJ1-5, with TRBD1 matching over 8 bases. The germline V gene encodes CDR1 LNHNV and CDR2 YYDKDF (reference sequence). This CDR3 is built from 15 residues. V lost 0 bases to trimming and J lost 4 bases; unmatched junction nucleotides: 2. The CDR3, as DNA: TGTGCCACCAGCAGAGAACAGGGGGTAAATCAGCCCCAGCATTTT. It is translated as CATSREQGVNQPQHF.

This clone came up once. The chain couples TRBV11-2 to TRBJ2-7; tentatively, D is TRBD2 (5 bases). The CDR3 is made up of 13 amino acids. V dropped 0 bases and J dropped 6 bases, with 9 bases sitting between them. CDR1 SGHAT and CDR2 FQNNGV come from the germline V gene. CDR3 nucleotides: TGTGCCAGCAGCTTAGATCGCGGGCCCGAGCAGTACTTC. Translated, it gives CASSLDRGPEQYF.

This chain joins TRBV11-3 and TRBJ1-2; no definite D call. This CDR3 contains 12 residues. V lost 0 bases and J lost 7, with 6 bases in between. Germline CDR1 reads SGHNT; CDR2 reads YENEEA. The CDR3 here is CASSLDRGGYTF. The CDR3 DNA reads TGTGCCAGCAGCTTAGATCGAGGTGGCTACACCTTC. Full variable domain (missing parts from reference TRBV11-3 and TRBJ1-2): EAGVVQSPRYKIIEKKQPVAFWCNPISGHNTLYWYLQNLGQGPELLIRYENEEAVDDSQLPKDRFSAERLKGVDSTLKIQPAELGDSAVYLCASSLDRGGYTFGSGTRLTVV.

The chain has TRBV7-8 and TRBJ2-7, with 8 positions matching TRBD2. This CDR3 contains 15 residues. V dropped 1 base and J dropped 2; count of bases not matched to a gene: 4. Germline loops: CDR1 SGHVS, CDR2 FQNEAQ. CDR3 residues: CASSLGVGLAYEQYF. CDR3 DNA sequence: TGTGCCAGCAGCTTAGGGGTGGGACTAGCCTACGAGCAGTACTTC.

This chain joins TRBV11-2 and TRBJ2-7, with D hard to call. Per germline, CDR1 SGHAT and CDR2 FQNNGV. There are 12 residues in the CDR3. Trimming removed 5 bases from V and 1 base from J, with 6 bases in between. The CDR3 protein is CASSLQSYEQYF. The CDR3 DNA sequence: TGTGCCAGCAGCCTCCAGTCCTACGAGCAGTACTTC.